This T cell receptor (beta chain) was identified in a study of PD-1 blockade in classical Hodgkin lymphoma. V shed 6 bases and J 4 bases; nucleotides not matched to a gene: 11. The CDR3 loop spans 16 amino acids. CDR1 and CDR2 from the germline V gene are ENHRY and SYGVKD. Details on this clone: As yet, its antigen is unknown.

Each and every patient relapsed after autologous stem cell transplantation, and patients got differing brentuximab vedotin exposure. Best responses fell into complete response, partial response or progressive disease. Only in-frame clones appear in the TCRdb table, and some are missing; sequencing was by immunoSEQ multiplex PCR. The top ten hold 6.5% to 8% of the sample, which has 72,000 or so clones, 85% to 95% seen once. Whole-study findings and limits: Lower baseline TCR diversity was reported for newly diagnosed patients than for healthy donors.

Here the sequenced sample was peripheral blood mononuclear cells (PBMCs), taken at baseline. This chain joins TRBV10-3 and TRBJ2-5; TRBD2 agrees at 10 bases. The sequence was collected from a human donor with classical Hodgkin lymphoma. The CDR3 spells CAISSSGSTPLETQYF. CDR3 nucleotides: TGTGCCATCAGCTCTAGCGGGAGTACCCCCTTAGAGACCCAGTACTTC.